These 32 T cell receptor beta chains share one sample of origin, sequenced in a study of blood T cell repertoires in COVID-19. This table comes from immunoSEQ multiplex PCR, and its TCRdb copy is limited to in-frame clones, with some not included. The data contain 85,000 to 100,000 clones, roughly 72% of them singletons. Specimen: peripheral blood. The receptors come from a woman between 55 and 75 years old in a cohort sampled during active or convalescent COVID-19.

The V and J genes are TRBV27 and TRBJ1-1, with D unresolved. CDR1 and CDR2 (germline): MNHEY, SMNVEV (reference sequence). The length of the CDR3 is 14 residues. The V end lost 5 bases, the J end lost 7 bases, and 17 bases lay between the germline ends. CDR3 sequence (DNA): TGTGCCAGCAGTCTCTGGACTGGCTGGGGTGAAGCTTTCTTT. The encoded protein is CASSLWTGWGEAFF.

The gene calls are TRBV9 and TRBJ2-2, with a possible D match to TRBD1 (5 bases). Between the trimmed V and J ends, which lost 0 bases and 6 bases, there was a span of 12 bases. This CDR3 contains 15 residues. Germline V gene sequence: CDR1 SGDLS, CDR2 YYNGEE. CDR3 nucleotide sequence: TGTGCCAGCAGCGTAGGGCCAGGGCTCCCCGGGGAGCTGTTTTTT. This codes for CASSVGPGLPGELFF.

The chain combines TRBV29-1 with TRBJ1-2; 7 bases match TRBD1. Germline V CDR1 and CDR2: SQVTM, ANQGSEA. The CDR3 consists of 13 residues. The junction had 10 bases not matched to a gene; V was cut back by 7 bases and J by 5 bases. The CDR3 region has the DNA TGCAGCGGAACGAAAGGGGGCAGTTATGGCTACACCTTC. Amino acid sequence: CSGTKGGSYGYTF.

J is TRBJ2-6 and V is TRBV7-2; D call uncertain. The germline V and J ends were trimmed by 1 base and 3 bases, with 7 bases remaining between them. The CDR3 length is 15 residues. CDR1 is SGHTA, CDR2 FQGNSA, per germline. The CDR3 DNA is TGTGCCAGCAGCTTAGGTTTCAGTGGGGCCAACGTCCTGACTTTC. This translates into CASSLGFSGANVLTF.

The chain employs TRBV5-1 and TRBJ1-1; 8 bases line up with TRBD1. With V trimmed by 6 bases and J by 2 bases, 6 bases remained unmatched. The CDR3 contains 14 residues. Germline V gene data show CDR1 as SGHRS and CDR2 as YFSETQ. The CDR3 loop is CASNHDRGNTEAFF. The DNA of the CDR3 is TGCGCCAGCAACCACGACAGGGGCAACACTGAAGCTTTCTTT.

The chain recombines TRBV19 with TRBJ1-5; weak D call: TRBD1 (6 bases). Germline-derived CDR1 and CDR2 are LNHDA and SQIVND (reference sequence). The CDR3 contains 17 residues. Trimming removed 1 base from V and 5 bases from J, with 18 bases in between. CDR3 in DNA: TGTGCCAGTAGTATAGTTGAATCACAGGGAAGGCATCAGCCCCAGCATTTT. It yields the protein CASSIVESQGRHQPQHF.

The chain couples TRBV5-8 to TRBJ2-5; 10 nucleotides agree with TRBD1. Germline V lookup: CDR1 SGHTS, CDR2 YDEGEE. The trim removed 2 bases at V and 4 bases at J, leaving 5 bases unmatched. The length of the CDR3 is 15 residues. Here the CDR3 reads CASSFGTGVRETQYF. CDR3 nucleotide sequence: TGTGCCAGCAGCTTTGGGACAGGGGTTCGAGAGACCCAGTACTTC.

The chain employs TRBV29-1 and TRBJ1-1; 10 bases match TRBD1. Trimming took 7 bases from V and 1 from J; bases not matched to a gene: 12. Per germline, CDR1 SQVTM and CDR2 ANQGSEA. The CDR3 is 16 amino acids. Here the CDR3 DNA reads TGCAGCGGCACCGGGACAGGGGACGCCGGGAACACTGAAGCTTTCTTT. Protein: CSGTGTGDAGNTEAFF.

The rearrangement links TRBV19 to TRBJ1-2, with D uncertain. Germline values: CDR1 LNHDA, CDR2 SQIVND (reference sequence). The CDR3 is made up of 13 amino acids. The V end was cut by 3 bases, the J end by 8 bases, with 13 bases between. This chain's CDR3 is CASSIGRRSGYTF. The CDR3 DNA sequence: TGTGCCAGTAGTATCGGTCGGAGGAGCGGCTACACCTTC.

The chain joins TRBV6-1 to TRBJ1-5, with 7 bases aligning to TRBD1. The CDR3 contains 16 residues. Per germline, CDR1 MNHNS and CDR2 SASEGT. V dropped 1 base and J dropped 6; count of bases not matched to a gene: 9. The CDR3 DNA sequence: TGTGCCAGCAGTGAAGAGGTAGGGGGCGGACGTCAGCCCCAGCATTTT. Translation: CASSEEVGGGRQPQHF.

The chain links TRBV4-2 to TRBJ1-2; perhaps TRBD1 as D (6 bases). This CDR3 comprises 16 residues. Trimming left V 1 base short and J 4 bases short, with 16 bases between. The V gene's germline CDR1 is LGHNA and CDR2 YNFKEQ. CDR3 sequence reads: CASSQGGGQTLYGYTF. CDR3 sequence (DNA): TGTGCCAGCAGCCAAGGGGGGGGGCAGACACTCTATGGCTACACCTTC.

This clone was picked up a small number of times. The chain links TRBV7-2 to TRBJ1-5; 7 bases agree with TRBD1. Germline CDR1 SGHTA, CDR2 FQGNSA. The J segment lost 1 base and the V segment lost 7 bases, leaving 7 bases of the junction unmatched. The CDR3 has 15 amino acids. CDR3 DNA: TGTGCCAGCACCCAGGGGGGATGGAGCAATCAGCCCCAGCATTTT. Encoded protein: CASTQGGWSNQPQHF. Drawing the rest from reference TRBV7-2 and TRBJ1-5, the complete variable domain is GAGVSQSPSNKVTEKGKDVELRCDPISGHTALYWYRQSLGQGLEFLIYFQGNSAPDKSGLPSDRFSAERTGGSVSTLTIQRTQQEDSAVYLCASTQGGWSNQPQHFGDGTRLSIL.

The chain joins TRBV7-2 to TRBJ2-1, with D possibly matching TRBD2 (5 bases). The CDR3 has 15 residues. In germline, CDR1 is SGHTA, CDR2 FQGNSA. Trimming removed 2 bases at V and 2 bases at J, with 10 bases between. The CDR3 reads CASSLTGVPYNEQFF. In DNA, the CDR3 is TGTGCCAGCAGCTTAACCGGGGTTCCCTACAATGAGCAGTTCTTC.

As DNA, the CDR3 is TGTGCCAGCAGGGACGGGACAGTCAATCAGCCCCAGCATTTT. Its protein product is CASRDGTVNQPQHF. The J gene is TRBJ1-5, the V gene TRBV6-6; 7 bases are shared with TRBD1. The CDR3 runs to 14 residues. V shed 6 bases, J shed 3 bases, and the junction held 5 bases outside the gene matches. Germline CDR1 MNHNY, CDR2 SVGAGI (reference sequence).

The rearrangement links TRBV4-1 to TRBJ2-7; TRBD2 matches 9 bases. Losses at the gene ends were 1 base for V and 3 bases for J; bases not matched to a gene: 13. The germline V gene has CDR1 MGHRA and CDR2 YSYEKL. This CDR3 has 18 residues. CDR3: CASSQALAGTLPVYEQYF. The CDR3 DNA follows: TGCGCCAGCAGCCAAGCTCTAGCGGGGACCCTCCCTGTCTACGAGCAGTACTTC.

J is TRBJ2-1 and V is TRBV24-1, with D possibly matching TRBD1 (6 bases). This CDR3 comprises 16 residues. V was cut by 3 bases and J by 0 bases, with 11 bases left in between. CDR1 is KGHDR and CDR2 is SFDVKD in the germline V gene. The CDR3 DNA sequence: TGTGCCACCAGTGATCGGCGACAGGCCTCCTACAATGAGCAGTTCTTC. It codes for CATSDRRQASYNEQFF.

The rearrangement joins TRBV7-9 to TRBJ2-1; TRBD1 matches 9 bases. The V and J ends lost 4 bases and 9 bases, in that order; junction bases with no gene match: 4. The V gene's germline CDR1 is SEHNR and CDR2 FQNEAQ (reference sequence). CDR3 length: 13 residues. The CDR3 DNA is TGTGCCAGCAGCTGGGGACAGGGAGGTGAGCAGTTCTTC. This translates into CASSWGQGGEQFF.

V and J are TRBV13 and TRBJ1-4; 9 positions match TRBD1. This CDR3 is 18 amino acids long. V was clipped by 9 bases and J by 6 bases; unmatched bases: 20. Germline-derived CDR1 and CDR2 are PRHDT and FYEKMQ (reference sequence). The CDR3 DNA reads as TGTGCCAGAAGAACCAAAGGGACAGGGCACGACCGGGATGAAAAACTGTTTTTT. Translation: CARRTKGTGHDRDEKLFF. The variable domain in full, with the rest retrieved from reference TRBV13 and TRBJ1-4, is AAGVIQSPRHLIKEKRETATLKCYPIPRHDTVYWYQQGPGQDPQFLISFYEKMQSDKGSIPDRFSAQQFSDYHSELNMSSLELGDSALYFCARRTKGTGHDRDEKLFFGSGTQLSVL.

This clone was counted ten times or more. The chain combines TRBV30 with TRBJ1-6; TRBD1 agrees at 10 bases. This CDR3 is 14 amino acids long. Trimming cost V 3 bases and J 9 bases; bases outside gene matches: 5. The germline CDR1 and CDR2 sequences are GTSNPN and SVGIG (reference sequence). The CDR3 region has the DNA TGTGCCTGGAGGAGACAGGGGGCCGGTTCACCCCTCCACTTT. It is translated as CAWRRQGAGSPLHF.

This chain uses TRBV6-6 with TRBJ1-3; 7 bases agree with TRBD1. Germline V gene data show CDR1 as MNHNY and CDR2 as SVGAGI (reference sequence). CDR3 length: 14 residues. V was pared by 6 bases and J by 4 bases, with 6 bases of the junction left unmatched. CDR3 DNA sequence: TGTGCCAGCAGAAGAGGGACAGCGGGAAACACCATATATTTT. It is translated as CASRRGTAGNTIYF.

V usage is TRBV7-9 and J usage is TRBJ1-2; D not resolved. CDR1 is SEHNR, CDR2 FQNEAQ, per germline (reference sequence). The CDR3 is made up of 13 amino acids. V lost 2 bases, J lost 2 bases, and 6 bases lay in between. DNA of the CDR3: TGTGCCAGCAGCTTAAACAGCAACTATGGCTACACCTTC. Its protein product is CASSLNSNYGYTF.

The chain is built from TRBV3-1 (or the pseudogene TRBV3-2) and TRBJ1-3, with D unclear. The CDR3 sequence is 16 residues long. Germline V CDR1 and CDR2: LGHDT, YNNKEL (reference sequence). Trimming left V 1 base short and J 0 bases short, with 10 bases between. The CDR3 DNA sequence: TGTGCCAGCAGCCAAGGCGAAACAGTCTCTGGAAACACCATATATTTT. The encoded protein is CASSQGETVSGNTIYF.

The gene calls are TRBV9 and TRBJ2-4, with 8 bases lining up with TRBD1. Germline V gives CDR1 SGDLS, CDR2 YYNGEE. CDR3 length equals 14 residues. J lost 7 bases, V lost 0 bases, and 3 bases had no gene match. CDR3 bases: TGTGCCAGCAGCGTAGAACAGGGGGTTAACATTCAGTACTTC. Its protein is CASSVEQGVNIQYF.

The chain couples TRBV5-1 to TRBJ1-4, with D unresolved. V was trimmed by 4 bases and J by 2 bases, leaving 12 bases between them. Germline CDR1 SGHRS, CDR2 YFSETQ. The CDR3 is 15 amino acids. The CDR3 sequence is CASSPGSSTNEKLFF. The DNA for the CDR3 is TGCGCCAGCAGCCCCGGGAGCAGCACTAATGAAAAACTGTTTTTT.

The chain carries TRBV20-1 and TRBJ1-2; D call uncertain. Deletions cut 6 bases from V and 1 base from J, with 6 bases between. The CDR3 consists of 11 residues. Germline V gene lookup returns CDR1 DFQATT and CDR2 SNEGSKA (reference sequence). The CDR3 here is CSAQDNYGYTF. The CDR3 DNA is TGCAGTGCCCAGGATAACTATGGCTACACCTTC.

The gene calls are TRBV6-1 and TRBJ1-2, with D possibly TRBD1 on 5 matching bases. This CDR3 has 13 residues. Trimming cost V 0 bases and J 7 bases, with 9 bases left between them. Germline lookup yields CDR1 MNHNS and CDR2 SASEGT. CDR3 in DNA: TGTGCCAGCAGTGAAGCTTGGGGGGGTGGCTACACCTTC. Its protein product is CASSEAWGGGYTF.

The chain uses TRBV7-8 and TRBJ1-1, with D possibly TRBD1 on 5 matching bases. Trimming removed 2 bases at V and 10 bases at J, with 14 bases between. This CDR3 region has 13 residues. CDR1 and CDR2 from the germline V gene are SGHVS and FQNEAQ. CDR3 loop: CASSLLNGGVAFF. The CDR3 DNA is TGTGCCAGCAGCTTACTGAACGGGGGAGTAGCTTTCTTT.

This chain links TRBV9 with TRBJ2-3; TRBD2 aligns across 12 bases. The V and J ends lost 4 bases and 4 bases, in that order; junction bases with no gene match: 7. CDR1 is SGDLS and CDR2 is YYNGEE in the germline V gene. The CDR3 consists of 16 residues. CDR3 DNA: TGTGCCAGCAGCCAAGGACTAGCGGGGTTCGCAGATACGCAGTATTTT. Residues: CASSQGLAGFADTQYF.

The chain carries TRBV14 and TRBJ2-1; 11 bases line up with TRBD2. J gave up 10 bases and V 0 bases, and 17 bases lay outside the gene matches. Per the germline V gene, CDR1 is SGHDN and CDR2 is FVKESK. The CDR3 is made up of 19 amino acids. The CDR3 nucleotides are TGTGCCAGCAGCCAAGACGGTTGGGGTATAGCGGGGGGGCGGCGGGAGCAGTTCTTC. This gives the protein CASSQDGWGIAGGRREQFF.

The chain employs TRBV19 and TRBJ2-3; D unresolved. CDR1 and CDR2 from the germline V gene are LNHDA and SQIVND (reference sequence). The CDR3 sequence is 14 residues long. Trimming cost V 3 bases and J 0 bases, with 7 bases left between them. The CDR3 spells CASSIRQSTDTQYF. CDR3 in DNA: TGTGCCAGTAGTATTCGTCAGAGCACAGATACGCAGTATTTT.

The chain joins TRBV5-1 to TRBJ2-5; TRBD2 is a possible D gene (6 bases). Germline V lookup: CDR1 SGHRS, CDR2 YFSETQ. The CDR3 runs to 15 residues. V dropped 3 bases and J dropped 5 bases, with 17 bases sitting between them. The CDR3 nucleotides are TGCGCCAGCAGCTCCCGCGGGGCCTACAGGGAGACCCAGTACTTC. Amino acids: CASSSRGAYRETQYF. Variable domain in full (rest from reference TRBV5-1 and TRBJ2-5): KAGVTQTPRYLIKTRGQQVTLSCSPISGHRSVSWYQQTPGQGLQFLFEYFSETQRNKGNFPGRFSGRQFSNSRSEMNVSTLELGDSALYLCASSSRGAYRETQYFGPGTRLLVL.

The gene calls are TRBV7-9 and TRBJ2-5, with TRBD1 matching over 9 bases. The CDR3 is 13 amino acids. Trimming removed 11 bases from V and 4 bases from J; junction bases left unmatched: 8. CDR1 is SEHNR and CDR2 is FQNEAQ in the germline V gene (reference sequence). Here the CDR3 reads CACVQGAGETQYF. CDR3 nucleotide sequence: TGTGCCTGCGTACAGGGGGCGGGAGAGACCCAGTACTTC.